This section outlines one TCR beta chain sequence together with its context. As handled by the study authors: Estimation of nucleated cell counts relied on the amplification of reference gene primers. TCRdb's table, derived via immunoSEQ multiplex PCR, lists solely in-frame clones and lacks some. Clone size and V and J calls were adopted from that table, with D and trimming inferred from the DNA. The sample records around 260,000 clones, roughly four fifths being singletons. This sample stems from a study of blood T cell repertoires in COVID-19. For the study at large: T cells, B-cell-depleted T cells, or PBMCs supplied cDNA or gDNA.

The CDR3 sequence is 14 residues long. The V gene end was trimmed by 5 bases and the J gene end by 5 bases; junction bases not matched to a gene: 7. The V gene's germline CDR1 is SGHVS and CDR2 FNYEAQ. Seattle cases were enrolled at active infection and followed longitudinally. This TCR was recovered from a person in their 70s with COVID-19, enrolled during active disease. J is TRBJ1-1 and V is TRBV7-6, with TRBD1 matching 8 bases. The sample consisted of peripheral blood. This CDR3 reads CASSAQDRVTEAFF. The DNA of the CDR3 is TGTGCCAGCAGCGCCCAGGACAGGGTAACTGAAGCTTTCTTT.